These 29 T cell receptor beta chains originate from one sample sequenced in a study of CXCR3-negative and CXCR3-positive naive CD8 T cells. Study-level findings and limits: Higher TRB CDR3 hydrophobicity marked CXCR3-positive naive cells relative to CXCR3-negative naive cells.

For these TCRs, the target antigens are not known. UMI-labeled 5' RACE yielded the TRB cDNA libraries. TCRdb re-called the 5' RACE reads and catalogs CDR3 proteins one per entry, DNA excluded. In total, the table holds approximately 89,000 distinct CDR3 sequences. The sample comprised naive CXCR3+ CD8+ T cells from blood. As for subset: CD45RO-CCR7+CD27+CD95- naive CD8+ T cells expressing CXCR3 (TNR3+). The receptors originated from a human donor in good health. Some clones in this sample may be carry-over from other donors' samples.

This chain uses TRBV2 with TRBJ2-3; the D gene TCRdb calls, TRBD2, cannot be checked with no DNA. Germline V gene sequence: CDR1 SNHLY, CDR2 FYNNEI. This CDR3 has 16 amino acids. This CDR3 is CASSEYQEGLRDTQYF.

This rearrangement joins TRBV29-1 to TRBJ2-1; TCRdb selects TRBD1, and the lack of DNA leaves this call unchecked. The CDR3 has 13 amino acids. Per germline, CDR1 SQVTM and CDR2 ANQGSEA. The CDR3 region is CSGGDRGSGEQFF.

This chain connects TRBV7-3 to TRBJ2-7; TCRdb calls TRBD1, which cannot be checked without DNA. From germline, CDR1 is SGHTA and CDR2 FQGTGA. The CDR3 runs 12 residues. The chain's CDR3 is CASSSGEYEQYF.

This chain links TRBV6-5 with TRBJ1-1. Germline assignment: CDR1 MNHEY and CDR2 SVGAGI. This CDR3 comprises 15 residues. The CDR3: CASSYIQGWNTEAFF.

The CDR3 is CASRVRQGAGELFF. The chain is built from TRBV23-1 and TRBJ2-2; TCRdb lists TRBD2, though no DNA is available to test this call. TRBV23-1 is reported as an ORF; its role is uncertain. The CDR3 totals 14 residues.

The rearrangement uses TRBV29-1 and TRBJ2-3; TCRdb names TRBD1, which stays unverified in the absence of DNA. This CDR3 contains 15 residues. Per the germline V gene, CDR1 is SQVTM and CDR2 is ANQGSEA. CDR3 protein: CSATSGTGTRDTQYF.

The chain is built from TRBV29-1 and TRBJ2-1; no DNA is available, so the TRBD2 call from TCRdb remains unchecked. The CDR3 spans 15 residues. Germline V gene data show CDR1 as SQVTM and CDR2 as ANQGSEA. The CDR3 region is CSVDGSGLNFDSQFF.

The chain couples TRBV28 to TRBJ2-5. There are 13 residues in the CDR3. Germline CDR1 is MDHEN and CDR2 is SYDVKM. The CDR3 loop reads CASSSSDQETQYF.

This chain uses TRBV28 with TRBJ2-5; TCRdb calls TRBD2, which cannot be checked without DNA. The CDR3 spans 18 residues. Germline-derived CDR1 and CDR2 are MDHEN and SYDVKM. The CDR3 is CASSPGRALGALQETQYF.

V and J are TRBV5-1 and TRBJ1-4; the D call from TCRdb, TRBD1, cannot be confirmed without DNA. The CDR3 covers 14 residues. Germline V gives CDR1 SGHRS, CDR2 YFSETQ. The chain's CDR3 is CASSLGQGIEKLFF.

The genes are TRBV6-1 and TRBJ2-1; TCRdb designates TRBD2, a call that cannot be tested without DNA. The CDR3 runs 15 residues. The germline CDR1 and CDR2 sequences are MNHNS and SASEGT. The CDR3 sequence is CASWLGTSEYNEQFF.

The genes are TRBV4-2 and TRBJ2-7; as DNA is missing, the TRBD2 call by TCRdb cannot be tested. CDR1 is LGHNA and CDR2 is YNFKEQ in the germline V gene. The CDR3 is made up of 17 amino acids. The CDR3 is CASSHITSGGFSYEQYF.

The chain joins TRBV4-2 to TRBJ2-3. CDR1 and CDR2 (germline): LGHNA, YNFKEQ. CDR3 length: 14 amino acids. The chain's CDR3 is CASSPIGTTDTQYF.

The chain uses TRBV12-3 or TRBV12-4 and TRBJ2-7. The CDR3 totals 16 residues. CDR3 sequence reads: CASSSRHHSSPYEQYF.

The rearrangement links TRBV27 to TRBJ2-7; TCRdb proposes TRBD1, but this gene call is untestable without DNA. The CDR3 length is 14 residues. The germline V gene has CDR1 MNHEY and CDR2 SMNVEV (reference sequence). Here the CDR3 reads CASSADRGQDEQYF.

V is TRBV9 and J is TRBJ2-1; the D call of TRBD2 rests on TCRdb alone, since no DNA is present to check it. The CDR3 is 16 amino acids. Germline V gene sequence: CDR1 SGDLS, CDR2 YYNGEE. CDR3 region: CASSTPAGGPDNEQFF.

The CDR3 sequence: CASMSFGGPGYF. V usage is TRBV7-8 and J usage is TRBJ2-5; the TRBD1 assignment by TCRdb is unverifiable without DNA. The CDR3 runs 12 residues. Germline values: CDR1 SGHVS, CDR2 FQNEAQ. The variable domain in full, completed from reference TRBV7-8 and TRBJ2-5, reads GAGVSQSPRYKVAKRGQDVALRCDPISGHVSLFWYQQALGQGPEFLTYFQNEAQLDKSGLPSDRFFAERPEGSVSTLKIQRTQQEDSAVYLCASMSFGGPGYFGPGTRLLVL.

The chain has TRBV12-3 or TRBV12-4 and TRBJ2-1; TCRdb's D call, TRBD2, is unchecked because there is no DNA. This CDR3 has 18 amino acids. The CDR3 reads CASSLALTYGTDYNEQFF.

CDR3 residues: CASSWGGWNEQYF. V and J are TRBV5-5 and TRBJ2-7; TCRdb reports TRBD1, a call that lacks DNA to check it against. This CDR3 is built from 13 residues. The germline CDR1 and CDR2 sequences are SGHKS and YYEKEE (reference sequence).

This chain connects TRBV7-2 to TRBJ1-2; TCRdb indicates TRBD1, and absent DNA this call remains unverified. Germline V gene sequence: CDR1 SGHTA, CDR2 FQGNSA. This CDR3 is built from 17 residues. The chain's CDR3 is CASSWADYLDRGYGYTF.

The rearrangement links TRBV5-1 to TRBJ2-7; TCRdb calls TRBD2, which cannot be checked without DNA. Germline CDR1 and CDR2: SGHRS and YFSETQ. The CDR3 extends over 15 amino acids. CDR3 sequence: CASSFFDTPPYEQYF.

The chain carries TRBV6-2 or TRBV6-3 and TRBJ2-3. The CDR3 length is 16 residues. Germline V gives CDR1 MNHEY, CDR2 SVGEGT. The CDR3 loop reads CASSCDRLFLTDTQYF.

CDR3 in amino acids: CSATRDSMGNEQFF. The V and J genes are TRBV29-1 and TRBJ2-1; TCRdb designates TRBD2, a call that cannot be tested without DNA. CDR3 length: 14 amino acids. Looked up from germline, CDR1 is SQVTM and CDR2 is ANQGSEA.

The J gene is TRBJ2-3, the V gene TRBV2; absent DNA, TCRdb's TRBD2 call cannot be checked. This CDR3 spans 12 amino acids. Per germline, CDR1 SNHLY and CDR2 FYNNEI. The CDR3 spells CASFKDLHTQYF.

V and J are TRBV11-2 and TRBJ2-7. This CDR3 is built from 13 residues. Germline loops: CDR1 SGHAT, CDR2 FQNNGV. CDR3 amino acids: CASSFSVSYEQYF.

CDR3 residues: CASSSRPSSGFLSYEQYF. The chain recombines TRBV7-6 with TRBJ2-7; TCRdb designates TRBD2, a call that cannot be tested without DNA. This CDR3 has 18 amino acids. CDR1 and CDR2 from the germline V gene are SGHVS and FNYEAQ. The full variable domain, with the rest looked up from reference TRBV7-6 and TRBJ2-7, is GAGVSQSPRYKVTKRGQDVALRCDPISGHVSLYWYRQALGQGPEFLTYFNYEAQQDKSGLPNDRFSAERPEGSISTLTIQRTEQRDSAMYRCASSSRPSSGFLSYEQYFGPGTRLTVT.

This rearrangement joins TRBV5-1 to TRBJ2-1; the TCRdb D gene call, TRBD2, has no DNA to confirm it. Germline CDR1 and CDR2: SGHRS and YFSETQ. The CDR3 extends over 16 amino acids. CDR3 region: CARSASGTSGYNEQFF.

V and J are TRBV25-1 and TRBJ2-1; with no DNA, the TCRdb D assignment of TRBD1 cannot be verified. Germline loops: CDR1 MGHDK, CDR2 SYGVNS. The CDR3 consists of 16 residues. CDR3: CASSELGGAGNNEQFF. The full variable domain, in which reference TRBV25-1 and TRBJ2-1 provide the parts outside the CDR3, is EADIYQTPRYLVIGTGKKITLECSQTMGHDKMYWYQQDPGMELHLIHYSYGVNSTEKGDLSSESTVSRIRTEHFPLTLESARPSHTSQYLCASSELGGAGNNEQFFGPGTRLTVL.

J is TRBJ1-1 and V is TRBV5-1; TCRdb's D gene call, TRBD1, goes unchecked for lack of DNA. The CDR3 sequence is 15 residues long. CDR1 is SGHRS and CDR2 is YFSETQ in the germline V gene. The CDR3 sequence: CASSLAPGQNTEAFF.